This T cell receptor (beta chain) emerged from a study of cytomegalovirus exposure and HLA in healthy donors. Whole-study results and caveats: Most of the CMV-associated TCR beta chains (in a later analysis) appeared to be HLA-restricted. Reported findings show TCR beta sequences accurately forecast HLA-A and HLA-B alleles in most subjects. In a later analysis, 16,951 TCR beta sequences were associated with HLA alleles at 0.05 false discovery rate. The study had only CMV serostatus as immune exposure information.

About this clone itself: What it binds is not known.

Germline V gene data show CDR1 as SGDLS and CDR2 as YYNGEE. The V and J ends lost 2 bases and 3 bases, in that order; junction bases with no gene match: 8. The CDR3 sequence is 17 residues long. Both 60 Vbeta primers and 13 Jbeta primers went into the PCR. Produced via immunoSEQ multiplex PCR; TCRdb's table is partial and in-frame only. The repertoire holds some 210,000 clones, with around 73% as singletons. Input material: PBMCs. The chain is built from TRBV9 and TRBJ2-3, with 11 bases lining up with TRBD2. This TCR was recovered from a male donor in good health and CMV-seronegative. CDR3 amino acids: CASSVKTSGRGTDTQYF. Here the CDR3 DNA reads TGTGCCAGCAGCGTGAAAACTAGCGGGAGAGGAACAGATACGCAGTATTTT. Based on the CDR3 plus reference TRBV9 and TRBJ2-3, the full variable domain is DSGVTQTPKHLITATGQRVTLRCSPRSGDLSVYWYQQSLDQGLQFLIQYYNGEERAKGNILERFSAQQFPDLHSELNLSSLELGDSALYFCASSVKTSGRGTDTQYFGPGTRLTVL.